A single sample is the source of the 26 T cell receptor beta chains below, sequenced in a study of shared clonotypes between healthy human individuals. Generated by immunoSEQ multiplex PCR, the TCRdb table keeps only in-frame clones and is missing some. Of over a million clones listed, 70% to 80% are singletons. Material: memory CD4+ T cells sorted from blood. Subset in this sample: CD45RA-negative fraction. These receptor sequences come from a man between 18 and 35 years old in good health.

Turning to this clone: A single base is all that separates this from a far larger clone, so a read error is likely. The sample carries other DNA sequences with the same CDR3. The chain carries TRBV7-2 and TRBJ2-3, with D perhaps TRBD2 (5 bases). The germline V and J ends were trimmed by 8 bases and 5 bases, with 8 bases remaining between them. The germline V gene has CDR1 SGHTA and CDR2 FQGNSA. This CDR3 is built from 11 residues. In DNA form, the CDR3 reads TGTGCCAGCGGGAGCGGAGATACGCAGTATTTT. Its protein product is CASGSGDTQYF.

Note on this clone: The same CDR3 is also encoded by other DNA sequences in this sample. The rearrangement links TRBV9 to TRBJ2-2; D is unresolved. This CDR3 has 14 residues. Trimming left V 4 bases short and J 4 bases short, with 11 bases between. Germline V lookup: CDR1 SGDLS, CDR2 YYNGEE. CDR3: CASSPRTGTGELFF. The DNA for the CDR3 is TGTGCCAGCAGCCCTCGGACCGGCACCGGGGAGCTGTTTTTT.

The count of this clone is one. V is TRBV12-2 and J is TRBJ2-7; the table calls TRBD1, which could not be checked here. TRBV12-2 is tagged as a pseudogene. The CDR3 sequence is 13 residues long. CDR3 protein: CASRFRGEAEQYF. DNA of the CDR3: TGTGCAAGTCGCTTCAGGGGCGAGGCCGAGCAGTACTTC.

This clone occurred once. The chain employs TRBV6-5 and TRBJ2-7; TRBD2 matches at 14 bases. The J segment lost 2 bases and the V segment lost 4 bases, leaving 1 base of the junction unmatched. The germline CDR1 and CDR2 sequences are MNHEY and SVGAGI. This CDR3 region has 15 residues. CDR3 residues: CASSLGLAGAYEQYF. The DNA for the CDR3 is TGTGCCAGCAGTTTGGGACTAGCGGGGGCCTACGAGCAGTACTTC.

This clone was observed once. The chain is built from TRBV2 and TRBJ2-1; 8 positions match TRBD1. The CDR3 runs to 15 residues. Trimming removed 4 bases from V and 4 bases from J; junction bases left unmatched: 6. CDR1 and CDR2 (germline): SNHLY, FYNNEI. The CDR3 sequence is CASSGGRGQYNEQFF. The CDR3 DNA reads TGTGCCAGCAGTGGGGGCAGGGGGCAGTACAATGAGCAGTTCTTC. Using reference TRBV2 and TRBJ2-1 for the parts outside the CDR3, the full variable domain is EPEVTQTPSHQVTQMGQEVILRCVPISNHLYFYWYRQILGQKVEFLVSFYNNEISEKSEIFDDQFSVERPDGSNFTLKIRSTKLEDSAMYFCASSGGRGQYNEQFFGPGTRLTVL.

The chain combines TRBV11-2 with TRBJ2-2; the D gene is possibly TRBD1 (5 bases). Germline CDR1 SGHAT, CDR2 FQNNGV. This CDR3 spans 15 amino acids. V lost 7 bases and J 4 bases, leaving 16 bases between the germline ends. CDR3 in amino acids: CASTRTPKVTGELFF. The CDR3 nucleotides are TGTGCCAGCACCCGGACACCCAAGGTCACCGGGGAGCTGTTTTTT.

The chain links TRBV29-1 to TRBJ2-3; TRBD1 agrees at 11 bases. In germline, CDR1 is SQVTM, CDR2 ANQGSEA. The trim removed 4 bases at V and 4 bases at J, leaving 13 bases unmatched. The CDR3 covers 17 residues. The CDR3: CSVVLSRDRGKSDTQYF. CDR3 DNA: TGCAGCGTTGTTTTGAGTCGGGACAGGGGGAAATCAGATACGCAGTATTTT.

This chain links TRBV10-1 with TRBJ2-1, with D possibly being TRBD2 (6 bases). V was shortened by 4 bases and J by 0 bases, with 13 bases between the two germline ends. CDR1 is WNHNN, CDR2 SYGVQD, per germline (reference sequence). The CDR3 extends over 16 amino acids. The CDR3: CASSGGLLASYNEQFF. Here the CDR3 DNA reads TGCGCCAGCAGTGGGGGACTGTTAGCCTCCTACAATGAGCAGTTCTTC.

The chain couples TRBV21-1 to TRBJ2-3; the DNA was not compared with TRBD2, the D call given in the table. TRBV21-1 is classified as a pseudogene. The CDR3 runs 18 residues. CDR3 sequence: CASSNSSCSGRPPDTQYF. CDR3 in DNA: TGTGCCAGCAGCAATAGTTCCTGTAGCGGGAGGCCCCCAGATACGCAGTATTTT.

V gene TRBV5-4 combines with J gene TRBJ2-7, with D maybe TRBD2 (5 bases). This CDR3 is built from 16 residues. Trimming shortened V by 5 bases and J by 2 bases, and 20 bases separated the two germline ends. Germline CDR1 reads SGHNT; CDR2 reads YYREEE (reference sequence). The CDR3 region is CASRSSEGSFTYEQYF. The CDR3 DNA reads TGTGCCAGCAGAAGTAGTGAGGGAAGCTTCACCTACGAGCAGTACTTC.

The CDR3: CASSQPQGGETQYF. In DNA, the CDR3 is TGTGCCAGCAGCCAACCCCAGGGGGGGGAGACCCAGTACTTC. V is TRBV4-2 and J is TRBJ2-5, with D perhaps matching TRBD1 or TRBD2 (7 bases each). Trimming took off 2 bases at V and 5 bases at J, with 12 bases between the two ends. This CDR3 has 14 residues. CDR1 and CDR2 from the germline V gene are LGHNA and YNFKEQ.

This clone was seen a few times. This chain joins TRBV6-5 and TRBJ1-2, with a weak D call TRBD1 (5 bases). The V gene lost 4 bases and the J gene lost 8 bases, with 17 bases spanning the gap. Germline CDR1 reads MNHEY; CDR2 reads SVGAGI. The CDR3 has 14 residues. The CDR3 region has the DNA TGTGCCAGCAGTTTCACCGGGACCCTCGAGGGCTACACCTTC. Translated, it gives CASSFTGTLEGYTF.

The table lists this clone with many counts. V usage is TRBV28 and J usage is TRBJ2-3; D is unclear. The CDR3 spans 12 residues. Trimming shortened V by 5 bases and J by 2 bases, and 5 bases separated the two germline ends. Germline V gives CDR1 MDHEN, CDR2 SYDVKM. The CDR3: CASSPNTDTQYF. The CDR3 coding sequence is TGTGCCAGCAGTCCCAACACAGATACGCAGTATTTT.

This sequence joins TRBV28 and TRBJ2-3; 7 bases map to TRBD2. Germline-derived CDR1 and CDR2 are MDHEN and SYDVKM. This CDR3 comprises 14 residues. V was pared by 2 bases and J by 5 bases, with 4 bases of the junction left unmatched. The CDR3 DNA follows: TGTGCCAGCAGTTTAGCGGGAGTAGGAGATACGCAGTATTTT. It yields the protein CASSLAGVGDTQYF. The full variable domain, its missing parts supplied by reference TRBV28 and TRBJ2-3, is DVKVTQSSRYLVKRTGEKVFLECVQDMDHENMFWYRQDPGLGLRLIYFSYDVKMKEKGDIPEGYSVSREKKERFSLILESASTNQTSMYLCASSLAGVGDTQYFGPGTRLTVL.

This clone was recorded once. This chain joins TRBV5-4 and TRBJ2-3; 10 bases fit TRBD1. The V gene end was trimmed by 4 bases and the J gene end by 2 bases; junction bases not matched to a gene: 13. The CDR3 contains 18 residues. Germline CDR1 reads SGHNT; CDR2 reads YYREEE (reference sequence). CDR3 residues: CASSLPRTGGVDTDTQYF. For the CDR3, the DNA is TGTGCCAGCAGCCTCCCCCGGACAGGGGGAGTGGACACAGATACGCAGTATTTT. The full variable domain, rest sourced from reference TRBV5-4 and TRBJ2-3, is ETGVTQSPTHLIKTRGQQVTLRCSSQSGHNTVSWYQQALGQGPQFIFQYYREEENGRGNFPPRFSGLQFPNYSSELNVNALELDDSALYLCASSLPRTGGVDTDTQYFGPGTRLTVL.

Regarding this clone: The junction does not match germline at one end; this may be a read error. This sequence joins TRBV10-3 and TRBJ1-1; possibly TRBD1 for D (6 bases). Germline V CDR1 and CDR2: ENHRY, SYGVKD. This CDR3 is 13 amino acids long. Here the CDR3 reads CASSYRENTEAFF. For the CDR3, the DNA is TGTGCCAGCAGTTACAGGGAGAACACTGAAGCTTTCTTT.

The CDR3 bases are TGTGCCAGCAGCTTAGAGTTTAGCGGAATCTCTGGGGCCAACGTCCTGACTTTC. Protein: CASSLEFSGISGANVLTF. The V and J genes are TRBV7-9 and TRBJ2-6, with D maybe TRBD2 (6 bases). The CDR3 has 18 residues. V was trimmed by 1 base and J by 0 bases, leaving 13 bases between them. Germline V gene lookup returns CDR1 SEHNR and CDR2 FQNEAQ (reference sequence).

The gene calls are TRBV29-1 and TRBJ2-7; TRBD2 matches at 9 bases. The germline CDR1 and CDR2 sequences are SQVTM and ANQGSEA. This CDR3 has 14 residues. With 6 bases clipped from V and 2 bases from J, the junction kept 8 bases outside the gene matches. DNA for the CDR3: TGCAGCGTCGGAATTAGCGGGGGTACCTACGAGCAGTACTTC. Translated, it gives CSVGISGGTYEQYF.

The chain uses TRBV5-6 and TRBJ1-1; 7 bases fit TRBD1. Looked up from germline, CDR1 is SGHDT and CDR2 is YYEEEE. Trimming took 0 bases from V and 9 from J; bases not matched to a gene: 5. The CDR3 is 13 residues long. Here the CDR3 reads CASSLVSGGKAFF. The CDR3 region has the DNA TGTGCCAGCAGCTTGGTTTCAGGGGGTAAAGCTTTCTTT.

This clone has just a few counts. V usage is TRBV6-1 and J usage is TRBJ1-2; 12 bases match TRBD1. The CDR3 is 13 amino acids. The germline CDR1 and CDR2 sequences are MNHNS and SASEGT. V shed 5 bases and J 10 bases; nucleotides not matched to a gene: 5. The CDR3 DNA reads as TGTGCCAGCAGTCCCGGGACAGGGGGCGTCTACACCTTC. Residues: CASSPGTGGVYTF.

CDR3 amino acids: CASSGGLRVGYTF. The CDR3 coding sequence is TGTGCCAGCAGCGGGGGACTGCGTGTTGGCTACACCTTC. The rearrangement joins TRBV13 to TRBJ1-2, with D perhaps matching TRBD1 (5 bases). Trimming stripped 5 bases from V and 7 bases from J, with 14 bases between. The CDR3 extends over 13 amino acids. Germline CDR1 reads PRHDT; CDR2 reads FYEKMQ (reference sequence).

This chain connects TRBV5-1 to TRBJ2-6; D call uncertain. CDR3 length: 14 residues. Germline-derived CDR1 and CDR2 are SGHRS and YFSETQ. Trimming removed 0 bases at V and 8 bases at J, with 9 bases between. DNA for the CDR3: TGCGCCAGCAGCTTGGGGCAGGTCCCCAACGTCCTGACTTTC. It specifies CASSLGQVPNVLTF.

The chain joins TRBV30 to TRBJ2-7; the match to TRBD2 covers 9 bases. Germline lookup yields CDR1 GTSNPN and CDR2 SVGIG (reference sequence). V was clipped by 0 bases and J by 6 bases; unmatched bases: 3. The CDR3 covers 13 residues. In nucleotides, the CDR3 is TGTGCCTGGAGTGTGCGGGGGGGCCCCGAGCAGTACTTC. Amino acids: CAWSVRGGPEQYF.

This clone was seen a single time. The CDR3 nucleotides are TGCGCCAGCAGCTTGGGTCTAGTGTATGGTTCTAACTATGGCTACACCTTC. Protein: CASSLGLVYGSNYGYTF. This chain uses TRBV5-1 with TRBJ1-2; D ambiguous. V dropped 0 bases and J dropped 0 bases, with 15 bases sitting between them. The CDR3 runs 17 residues. From germline, CDR1 is SGHRS and CDR2 YFSETQ.

The chain joins TRBV7-3 to TRBJ2-1; maybe TRBD1 (5 bases). Germline CDR1 SGHTA, CDR2 FQGTGA. CDR3 length equals 14 residues. The V gene lost 2 bases and the J gene lost 10 bases, with 15 bases spanning the gap. This chain's CDR3 is CASSLYGSGPEQFF. The CDR3 DNA is TGTGCCAGCAGCTTATATGGGTCAGGGCCCGAGCAGTTCTTC.

The V gene is TRBV4-1, the J gene TRBJ2-6, with TRBD2 matching over 7 bases. The junction had 14 bases not matched to a gene; V was cut back by 6 bases and J by 9 bases. Germline CDR1 reads MGHRA; CDR2 reads YSYEKL. This CDR3 region has 16 residues. The CDR3 here is CASSREAGSTFNVLTF. The DNA of the CDR3 is TGCGCCAGCAGTCGGGAAGCGGGGTCCACTTTCAACGTCCTGACTTTC.